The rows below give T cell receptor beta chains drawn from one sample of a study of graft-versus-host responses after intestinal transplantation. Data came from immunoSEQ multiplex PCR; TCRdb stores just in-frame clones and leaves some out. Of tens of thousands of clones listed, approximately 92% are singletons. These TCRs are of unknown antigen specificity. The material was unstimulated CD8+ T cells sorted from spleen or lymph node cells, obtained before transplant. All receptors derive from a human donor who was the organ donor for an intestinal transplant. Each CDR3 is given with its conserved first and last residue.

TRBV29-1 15 CSVRRGTGASYEQYF
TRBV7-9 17 CASSLDWGRRESYEQYF
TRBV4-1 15 CASSRGQGAGDEQFF
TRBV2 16 CAINPDRDRPTDTQYF
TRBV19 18 CASSTHSPGVMDTGELFF
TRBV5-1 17 CASSLPHQDRGHNEQFF
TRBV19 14 CASTALAGGNEQFF
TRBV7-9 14 CASSPQGSPDGYTF
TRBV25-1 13 CASSELSGNDYTF
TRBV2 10 CASSDNEQYF
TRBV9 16 CASSLQREFTLYPQYF
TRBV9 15 CASSGRGTGPYEQYF
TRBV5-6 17 CASSLVAGGPYGYGYTF
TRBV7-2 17 CASSLASGGETDTEAFF
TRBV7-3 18 CASSPFSGPQSSYNEQFF
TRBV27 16 CASSPQRGPSTDTQYF
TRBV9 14 CASSKSGSGYEQYF
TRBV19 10 CASGTEEAFF
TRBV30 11 CAWSGGGIQYF
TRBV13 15 CASSFVDQATDTQYF
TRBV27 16 CASSYLSGRGTDTQYF
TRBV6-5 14 CASSYSMIQREQFF
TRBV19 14 CASSPLGQEIVAFF
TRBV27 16 CASSLGKRGNTGELFF
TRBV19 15 CASSIHQGFGEKLFF
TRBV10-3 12 CAISESSYEQYF
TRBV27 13 CASSLGGPLGQYF
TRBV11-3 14 CASTLNTMNTEAFF
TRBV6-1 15 CASSEDPVPIHEAFF
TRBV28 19 CASSLEGGQWTEKTDTQYF
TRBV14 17 CASSPQGTSGGGDTQYF
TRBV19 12 CASSIGGSEAFF
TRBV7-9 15 CASSSPKGREAEQYF
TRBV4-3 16 CASSPNNGEMGGELFF
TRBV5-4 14 CASSLLADGYEQYF
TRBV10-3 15 CAISEVGLVGGEQYF
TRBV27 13 CASSLRVAGEQYF
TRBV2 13 CASITQGANGYTF
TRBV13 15 CASSHRDRSQETQYF
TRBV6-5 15 CASSPHREPGNTIYF
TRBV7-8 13 CASEDRLNSPLHF
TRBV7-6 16 CASSLRSPADDNEQFF
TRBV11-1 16 CASTQGLAGVFNEQYF
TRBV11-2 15 CASSAWGVFNSPLHF
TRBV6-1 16 CASSEVELATTYEQYF
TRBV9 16 CASSALAAISYNEQFF
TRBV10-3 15 CAISEFPIPNTEAFF
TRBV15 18 CATSRDLLAGEVGDTQYF
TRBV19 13 CASSMAETYEQYF
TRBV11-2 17 CASSLSRGGAVSGELFF
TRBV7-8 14 CASSLLGPRDEQFF
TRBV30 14 CAWGDRSLSYEQYF
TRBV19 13 CASSMIGSNEQFF
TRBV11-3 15 CASSYTGGATVEAFF
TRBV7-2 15 CASSLGGGSSETQYF
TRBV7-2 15 CASSPWTGLNYGYTF
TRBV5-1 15 CASRHSGQPIHEQFF
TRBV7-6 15 CASSLATGSIYEQYF
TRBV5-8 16 CASSSAPGRVVDGYTF
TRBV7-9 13 CASSAPGSYEQYF